These 23 T cell receptor beta chains were all obtained from the same sample, sequenced in a study of shared clonotypes between healthy human individuals. The data were produced by immunoSEQ multiplex PCR, yet TCRdb's version contains in-frame clones alone and is incomplete. Seen here are about 600,000 clones, more than 95% observed once, and the top ten hold 0.3%. Naive CD8 populations comprised CD45RO-negative cells positively selected for CCR7, excluding terminally differentiated effector memory CD45RA+ cells. Sequencing input: naive CD8+ T cells sorted from blood. The receptors were gathered from a man aged 25-40 years in good health.

CDR3: CASRKDRDYPYEQYF. CDR3 bases: TGTGCCAGCAGGAAAGACCGGGACTACCCCTACGAGCAGTACTTC. The chain is built from TRBV27 and TRBJ2-7, with 7 bases that match TRBD2. The V gene end was trimmed by 6 bases and the J gene end by 2 bases; junction bases not matched to a gene: 10. Germline V gene lookup returns CDR1 MNHEY and CDR2 SMNVEV (reference sequence). This CDR3 comprises 15 residues.

The chain combines TRBV7-9 with TRBJ2-7, with 13 bases aligning to TRBD2. The CDR3 covers 15 residues. Unmatched junction bases numbered 5, after V lost 4 bases and J lost 5 bases. Germline assignment: CDR1 SEHNR and CDR2 FQNEAQ (reference sequence). CDR3 DNA: TGTGCCAGCAGCTCGGGACTAGCGGGAAGTAACGAGCAGTACTTC. It translates to CASSSGLAGSNEQYF.

The chain is built from TRBV14 and TRBJ2-1; 10 positions agree with TRBD1. CDR3 length: 16 residues. V was clipped by 6 bases and J by 6 bases; unmatched bases: 11. The germline V gene has CDR1 SGHDN and CDR2 FVKESK. Here the CDR3 reads CASSLRPGQGSNEQFF. In DNA, the CDR3 is TGTGCCAGCAGTCTACGCCCGGGACAGGGGTCCAATGAGCAGTTCTTC.

This chain uses TRBV28 with TRBJ2-2; 9 bases fit TRBD1. This CDR3 comprises 17 residues. Germline V gene data show CDR1 as MDHEN and CDR2 as SYDVKM. V was pared by 4 bases and J by 2 bases, with 8 bases of the junction left unmatched. The CDR3 nucleotides read TGTGCCAGCAGTTCGCTCCGGGACAGGGATAACACCGGGGAGCTGTTTTTT. It codes for CASSSLRDRDNTGELFF.

The V gene is TRBV7-9, the J gene TRBJ2-2; perhaps TRBD1 as D (6 bases). V was pared by 6 bases and J by 6 bases, with 14 bases between. CDR3 length: 14 residues. Germline V gene data show CDR1 as SEHNR and CDR2 as FQNEAQ (reference sequence). The CDR3 nucleotides are TGTGCCAGCAGAACCCAGGGGCTGTCCGGGGAGCTGTTTTTT. Encoded protein: CASRTQGLSGELFF.

The rearrangement links TRBV29-1 to TRBJ2-1; 15 nucleotides align to TRBD2. Germline CDR1 and CDR2: SQVTM and ANQGSEA. CDR3 length: 14 amino acids. V lost 8 bases to trimming and J lost 8 bases; unmatched junction nucleotides: 7. CDR3 in DNA: TGCAGCTGCTTGGGACTAGCGGGAGGCGATGAGCAGTTCTTC. Translated, it gives CSCLGLAGGDEQFF.

J is TRBJ2-1 and V is TRBV9; D might be TRBD2 (7 bases). Per germline, CDR1 SGDLS and CDR2 YYNGEE. This CDR3 has 16 residues. Trimming stripped 3 bases from V and 3 bases from J, with 16 bases between. The CDR3 DNA reads TGTGCCAGCAGCGCGGGGGGCGGTGGAGACTACAATGAGCAGTTCTTC. Amino acid sequence: CASSAGGGGDYNEQFF.

As to this clone: This specimen includes other DNA sequences encoding the same CDR3. The chain joins TRBV7-9 to TRBJ2-5; no firm D call. The CDR3 totals 11 residues. V dropped 6 bases and J dropped 2 bases, with 4 bases sitting between them. Germline V gene sequence: CDR1 SEHNR, CDR2 FQNEAQ (reference sequence). CDR3 amino acids: CASSSQETQYF. The CDR3 DNA reads TGTGCCAGCAGTTCTCAAGAGACCCAGTACTTC.

This chain links TRBV7-9 with TRBJ2-7; D possibly corresponds to TRBD1 (6 bases). Germline V gene data show CDR1 as SEHNR and CDR2 as FQNEAQ (reference sequence). The CDR3 runs 12 residues. CDR3 in amino acids: CATRGGLYEQYF. Written as DNA, the CDR3 is TGTGCAACCAGAGGGGGTCTCTACGAGCAGTACTTC.

The chain combines TRBV27 with TRBJ2-7; 8 nucleotides align to TRBD1. CDR1 is MNHEY, CDR2 SMNVEV, per germline (reference sequence). The CDR3 is made up of 14 amino acids. With V trimmed by 5 bases and J by 4 bases, 7 bases remained unmatched. CDR3 in DNA: TGTGCCAGCAGTAACGACAGGGGCTCGTACGAGCAGTACTTC. Its protein product is CASSNDRGSYEQYF.

The V gene is TRBV5-1, the J gene TRBJ2-5; D is perhaps TRBD1 or TRBD2 (5 bases each). The germline gives CDR1 SGHRS, CDR2 YFSETQ. This CDR3 is 13 amino acids long. Deletions cut 6 bases from V and 5 bases from J, with 14 bases between. Here the CDR3 reads CASTRDASETQYF. In DNA, the CDR3 is TGCGCCAGCACCAGGGACGCGTCGGAGACCCAGTACTTC.

This clone was seen once. The chain recombines TRBV7-8 with TRBJ2-7; D is possibly TRBD2 (5 bases). The germline gives CDR1 SGHVS, CDR2 FQNEAQ. V was pared by 1 base and J by 6 bases, with 10 bases between. This CDR3 is built from 13 residues. The CDR3 DNA sequence: TGTGCCAGCAGCTTAGGAGGAGGACCCGAGCAGTACTTC. This encodes CASSLGGGPEQYF. The variable domain in full, with the rest retrieved from reference TRBV7-8 and TRBJ2-7, is GAGVSQSPRYKVAKRGQDVALRCDPISGHVSLFWYQQALGQGPEFLTYFQNEAQLDKSGLPSDRFFAERPEGSVSTLKIQRTQQEDSAVYLCASSLGGGPEQYFGPGTRLTVT.

A single count supports this clone. This chain connects TRBV7-9 to TRBJ2-1, with TRBD1 as a possible D gene (6 bases). V was clipped by 4 bases and J by 4 bases, with 11 bases between them. There are 14 residues in the CDR3. Germline CDR1 and CDR2: SEHNR and FQNEAQ (reference sequence). The CDR3 loop reads CASSSGTKYNEQFF. The CDR3 DNA reads TGTGCCAGCAGCTCTGGGACAAAATACAATGAGCAGTTCTTC.

This chain uses TRBV29-1 with TRBJ2-2; D is perhaps TRBD1 (6 bases). V was trimmed by 4 bases and J by 1 base, leaving 10 bases between them. This CDR3 has 14 amino acids. Germline CDR1 is SQVTM and CDR2 is ANQGSEA. CDR3 sequence: CSVVARGNTGELFF. The CDR3 bases are TGCAGCGTTGTGGCCAGGGGGAACACCGGGGAGCTGTTTTTT.

V is TRBV9 and J is TRBJ1-1; TRBD1 matches at 10 bases. From germline, CDR1 is SGDLS and CDR2 YYNGEE. V lost 2 bases and J lost 5; bases outside the gene matches: 12. This CDR3 has 17 residues. The DNA for the CDR3 is TGTGCCAGCAGCGTCCGAGGAGACAGGGGGCTTGGTACTGAAGCTTTCTTT. Translated: CASSVRGDRGLGTEAFF.

This clone showed up just once. The rearrangement links TRBV15 to TRBJ2-1; 10 nucleotides align to TRBD2. CDR3 size: 16 residues. Per the germline V gene, CDR1 is LNHNV and CDR2 is YYDKDF (reference sequence). J was trimmed by 9 bases and V by 1 base; bases with no gene match: 9. DNA of the CDR3: TGTGCCACCAGCAGAGGAACCGGGACTAGCGCAGGTGAGCAGTTCTTC. This translates into CATSRGTGTSAGEQFF.

J is TRBJ2-3 and V is TRBV9; TRBD2 might be the D (5 bases). The CDR3 is 14 amino acids. Germline V gene sequence: CDR1 SGDLS, CDR2 YYNGEE. V lost 10 bases to trimming and J lost 1 base, with 16 bases between them. The CDR3 sequence: CASGEGLGTDTQYF. The CDR3 DNA sequence: TGTGCCTCTGGTGAGGGCCTCGGCACAGATACGCAGTATTTT.

The V call is TRBV10-3, the J call TRBJ2-1; either TRBD1 or TRBD2 may fit D (5 bases each). The germline CDR1 and CDR2 sequences are ENHRY and SYGVKD. Trimming removed 10 bases at V and 4 bases at J, with 23 bases between. This CDR3 region has 16 residues. The CDR3 DNA reads as TGTGCCACTGGGTGGCACGGGGACCCCGATTACAATGAGCAGTTCTTC. Protein: CATGWHGDPDYNEQFF.

In its sample, this clone was seen once. V and J are TRBV10-2 and TRBJ2-3; 8 bases fit TRBD2. CDR1 is WSHSY, CDR2 SAAADI, per germline. The CDR3 extends over 17 amino acids. V trimming: 1 base; J trimming: 5 bases; junction bases outside the gene matches: 11. For the CDR3, the DNA is TGCGCCAGCAGTGAGTTTGTTAGCGGGACCTTCGGAGATACGCAGTATTTT. Encoded protein: CASSEFVSGTFGDTQYF.

CDR3 loop: CASSLGTSGSEPVPSYEQYF. The CDR3 nucleotides read TGTGCCAGCAGCTTGGGGACTAGCGGGAGCGAACCAGTGCCCTCCTACGAGCAGTACTTC. The rearrangement links TRBV7-8 to TRBJ2-7; 14 bases map to TRBD2. Germline CDR1 reads SGHVS; CDR2 reads FQNEAQ. The CDR3 has 20 amino acids. V lost 3 bases and J lost 0; bases outside the gene matches: 13.

The rearrangement uses TRBV7-8 and TRBJ2-7, with unresolved D. Germline V gene data show CDR1 as SGHVS and CDR2 as FQNEAQ. The CDR3 has 14 residues. The V end was cut by 9 bases, the J end by 0 bases, with 15 bases between. CDR3 in amino acids: CASRLGSYSYEQYF. CDR3 nucleotides: TGTGCCAGTCGCTTGGGGTCCTACTCCTACGAGCAGTACTTC.

V and J are TRBV4-1 and TRBJ2-7; 10 nucleotides match TRBD1. V trimming: 3 bases; J trimming: 4 bases; junction bases outside the gene matches: 6. Germline assignment: CDR1 MGHRA and CDR2 YSYEKL. This CDR3 has 15 residues. The CDR3 DNA reads TGCGCCAGCAGCCATCTTCCGGGACAGGGGTACGAGCAGTACTTC. This codes for CASSHLPGQGYEQYF.

This chain uses TRBV19 with TRBJ2-7; D is possibly TRBD1 or TRBD2 (5 bases each). The V gene lost 9 bases and the J gene lost 0 bases, with 12 bases spanning the gap. From germline, CDR1 is LNHDA and CDR2 SQIVND (reference sequence). The CDR3 runs to 13 residues. In nucleotides, the CDR3 is TGTGCCAGCCGGAGAGGGGTCTCCTACGAGCAGTACTTC. Protein: CASRRGVSYEQYF.